Shown below are 3 T cell receptor beta chains from a single sample sequenced in a study of beta chain features in type 1 diabetes (dated 2018 in TCRdb). Overall study results and their limits: In all four CD4+ subsets, TCRB CDR3 length was moderately but significantly shorter in type 1 diabetes patients.

These receptors' targets are unknown. The library came from the immunoSEQ multiplex PCR assay. The entire amount of isolated RNA was reverse transcribed using the High Capacity cDNA Reverse Transcription Kit, so the sequenced TCRB transcripts were expressed ones. As stored in TCRdb, this immuneACCESS dataset retains in-frame rearrangements with V and J assigned. A fraction of the clones does not appear; measured against another copy, unresolved V genes explain less than half of the discrepancy, and the remainder lacks a known reason. The sample table holds around 170,000 clones, of which 9% were seen once. The ten largest clones capture about 0.75% of the sample. The sequencing sample was made of central memory CD4+ T cells from blood. The receptor source for this set is a woman in her 30s with type 1 diabetes.

This clone was seen only a few times. The rearrangement uses TRBV4-2 and TRBJ2-1; 7 bases align to TRBD2. The length of the CDR3 is 15 residues. V trimming: 1 base; J trimming: 6 bases; junction bases outside the gene matches: 6. Germline loops: CDR1 LGHNA, CDR2 YNFKEQ. CDR3: CASSQGEGLVNEQFF. Here the CDR3 DNA reads TGTGCCAGCAGCCAAGGGGAGGGCCTAGTCAATGAGCAGTTCTTC.

The genes are TRBV5-4 and TRBJ2-2, with 7 bases fitting TRBD1. The germline CDR1 and CDR2 sequences are SGHNT and YYREEE (reference sequence). This CDR3 contains 15 residues. The J segment lost 5 bases and the V segment lost 3 bases, leaving 7 bases of the junction unmatched. The chain's CDR3 is CASSSGQAWTGELFF. CDR3 nucleotides: TGTGCCAGCAGCTCCGGACAGGCTTGGACCGGGGAGCTGTTTTTT. Looking up the rest from reference TRBV5-4 and TRBJ2-2 gives the full variable domain: ETGVTQSPTHLIKTRGQQVTLRCSSQSGHNTVSWYQQALGQGPQFIFQYYREEENGRGNFPPRFSGLQFPNYSSELNVNALELDDSALYLCASSSGQAWTGELFFGEGSRLTVL.

The chain joins TRBV4-2 to TRBJ1-4; D not resolved. V lost 4 bases to trimming and J lost 3 bases, with 12 bases between them. The CDR3 sequence is 15 residues long. Germline V gene sequence: CDR1 LGHNA, CDR2 YNFKEQ. The CDR3 loop reads CASSPHRAANEKLFF. CDR3 bases: TGTGCCAGCAGCCCACACCGAGCGGCTAATGAAAAACTGTTTTTT.